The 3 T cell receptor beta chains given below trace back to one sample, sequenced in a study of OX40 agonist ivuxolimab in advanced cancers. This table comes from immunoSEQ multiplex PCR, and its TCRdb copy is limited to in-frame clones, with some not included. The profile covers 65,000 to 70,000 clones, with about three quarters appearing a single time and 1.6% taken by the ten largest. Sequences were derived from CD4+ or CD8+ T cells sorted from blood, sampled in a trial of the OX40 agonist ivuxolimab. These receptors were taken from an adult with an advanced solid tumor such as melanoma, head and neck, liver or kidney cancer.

CDR3 nucleotide sequence: TGTGCCAGCAGCAAGGGGACTCTCAACACCGGGGAGCTGTTTTTT. Its translation is CASSKGTLNTGELFF. This chain connects TRBV7-2 to TRBJ2-2; maybe TRBD2 (6 bases). Trimming took 5 bases from V and 2 from J, leaving 12 bases between them. The CDR3 length is 15 residues. The germline CDR1 and CDR2 sequences are SGHTA and FQGNSA.

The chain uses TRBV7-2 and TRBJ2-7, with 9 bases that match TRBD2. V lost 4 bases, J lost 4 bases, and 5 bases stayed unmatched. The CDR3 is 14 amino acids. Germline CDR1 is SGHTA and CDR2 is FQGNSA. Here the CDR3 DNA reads TGTGCCAGCAGCTCGTCTAGCGGGACTTACGAGCAGTACTTC. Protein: CASSSSSGTYEQYF.

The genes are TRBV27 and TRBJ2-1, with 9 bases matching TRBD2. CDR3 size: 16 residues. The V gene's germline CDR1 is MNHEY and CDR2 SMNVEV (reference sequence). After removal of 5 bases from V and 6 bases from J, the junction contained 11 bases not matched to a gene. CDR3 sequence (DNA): TGTGCCAGCAGTATCGCCGGGGGCGGGAGGGCCAATGAGCAGTTCTTC. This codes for CASSIAGGGRANEQFF.